Below are 15 T cell receptor beta chains sequenced from a single sample in a study of T cell repertoires in cytomegalovirus infection (dated 2019 in TCRdb). Sequenced on an Illumina HiSeq 1500. TCRdb redid the processing of the public reads, applying fastp at Q25 and MiXCR, and retained in-frame beta chains. Each CDR3 protein gets just one entry, which takes the most common genes and DNA from the rows behind it. This sample comprises around 550,000 distinct CDR3 sequences, about 25% of them detected only once. The ten largest make up approximately 13% of the sample. Sequencing was performed on PBMCs. Receptors originate from a human donor in good health (CMV status not recorded). Some clones in this sample may be carry-over from other donors' samples.

The V gene is TRBV19, the J gene TRBJ2-3; D remains ambiguous. V was trimmed by 3 bases and J by 6 bases, leaving 13 bases between them. This CDR3 contains 14 residues. Germline CDR1 is LNHDA and CDR2 is SQIVND (reference sequence). The CDR3: CASSIAKSADTQYF. CDR3 nucleotide sequence: TGTGCCAGTAGTATCGCCAAATCGGCGGATACGCAGTATTTT.

The V call is TRBV28, the J call TRBJ2-1; 11 nucleotides match TRBD2. The CDR3 runs to 16 residues. J was trimmed by 3 bases and V by 6 bases; bases with no gene match: 7. Germline CDR1 MDHEN, CDR2 SYDVKM. The CDR3 sequence is CASSPSGTSGYNEQFF. CDR3 DNA: TGTGCCAGCAGCCCCTCCGGGACTAGCGGCTACAATGAGCAGTTCTTC.

A few counts support this clonotype. The chain employs TRBV6-5 and TRBJ1-2, with D tentatively TRBD1 (5 bases). CDR1 and CDR2 from the germline V gene are MNHEY and SVGAGI. The CDR3 has 14 amino acids. V was cut by 0 bases and J by 1 base, with 6 bases left in between. The CDR3 nucleotides are TGTGCCAGCAGTTACTCGCAGGGTAACTATGGCTACACCTTC. This codes for CASSYSQGNYGYTF.

The chain couples TRBV12-3 or TRBV12-4 to TRBJ2-3; D ambiguous. CDR3 size: 13 residues. The V end was cut by 6 bases, the J end by 2 bases, with 9 bases between. CDR3 sequence (DNA): TGTGCCAGCAGCAATCATTTCACAGATACGCAGTATTTT. Its translation: CASSNHFTDTQYF.

This clonotype has just a few counts. The rearrangement links TRBV7-9 to TRBJ2-7; TRBD2 aligns across 9 bases. The trim removed 7 bases at V and 2 bases at J, leaving 9 bases unmatched. CDR1 and CDR2 from the germline V gene are SEHNR and FQNEAQ (reference sequence). The CDR3 sequence is 15 residues long. The CDR3 DNA reads as TGTGCCAGCACCCCTTATCTAGCGGGAACCTACGAGCAGTACTTC. Its translation is CASTPYLAGTYEQYF.

Comment on this clonotype: Just one base apart from a much larger clone, this may be a read error. A read error is likely, as this CDR3 ends without the conserved phenylalanine or tryptophan. J is TRBJ1-2 and V is TRBV7-2, with 7 bases fitting TRBD1. Looked up from germline, CDR1 is SGHTA and CDR2 is FQGNSA. There are 14 residues in the CDR3. V lost 5 bases, J lost 8 bases, and 11 bases stayed unmatched. DNA for the CDR3: TGTGCCAGCAGCCCGACAGGGCCCTGGGGAGGCTACACCATC. Its translation is CASSPTGPWGGYTI.

This chain uses TRBV20-1 with TRBJ2-5; D perhaps matches TRBD2 (6 bases). Germline CDR1 DFQATT, CDR2 SNEGSKA (reference sequence). The CDR3 runs 12 residues. CDR3: CTAEGWQETQYF. DNA of the CDR3: TGCACCGCGGAGGGTTGGCAAGAGACCCAGTACTTC.

The CDR3: CASRGQGFTEAFF. CDR3 bases: TGTGCCAGCAGGGGACAGGGGTTCACTGAAGCTTTCTTT. The J gene is TRBJ1-1, the V gene TRBV6-5; 10 nucleotides match TRBD1. Germline V gene sequence: CDR1 MNHEY, CDR2 SVGAGI. The CDR3 has 13 residues. The V segment lost 6 bases and the J segment 4 bases; nucleotides outside the gene matches: 2.

This clonotype was recorded at least ten times. The chain recombines TRBV7-2 with TRBJ2-5; 12 bases align to TRBD1. V lost 5 bases, J lost 5 bases, and 12 bases stayed unmatched. CDR1 is SGHTA, CDR2 FQGNSA, per germline. CDR3 length: 17 amino acids. The CDR3 DNA sequence: TGTGCCAGCAGCCCCAGGGGGGGACAGGGGGCGTTTGAGACCCAGTACTTC. This translates into CASSPRGGQGAFETQYF.

This clonotype has just a few counts. CDR3 bases: TGTGCCTCACGAGAGGACAGTCACTATGGCTACACCTTC. It is translated as CASREDSHYGYTF. The chain carries TRBV6-2 or TRBV6-3 and TRBJ1-2; tentative D call: TRBD1 (6 bases). The CDR3 is 13 residues long. V was trimmed by 11 bases and J by 3 bases, leaving 16 bases between them. Germline CDR1 and CDR2: MNHEY and SVGEGT.

The gene calls are TRBV28 and TRBJ1-2; D might be TRBD1 (5 bases). The CDR3 has 14 residues. V dropped 2 bases and J dropped 6 bases, with 13 bases sitting between them. The germline CDR1 and CDR2 sequences are MDHEN and SYDVKM. This chain's CDR3 is CASSLEGRRNGYTF. DNA for the CDR3: TGTGCCAGCAGTTTAGAGGGACGAAGGAATGGCTACACCTTC.

The genes are TRBV5-1 and TRBJ2-3, with 7 bases lining up with TRBD2. Germline values: CDR1 SGHRS, CDR2 YFSETQ. The CDR3 has 15 amino acids. J gave up 0 bases and V 6 bases, and 7 bases lay outside the gene matches. This CDR3 is CASTAGDRSTDTQYF. In DNA form, the CDR3 reads TGCGCCAGCACCGCGGGAGACCGTAGCACAGATACGCAGTATTTT. Using reference TRBV5-1 and TRBJ2-3 for the parts outside the CDR3, the full variable domain is KAGVTQTPRYLIKTRGQQVTLSCSPISGHRSVSWYQQTPGQGLQFLFEYFSETQRNKGNFPGRFSGRQFSNSRSEMNVSTLELGDSALYLCASTAGDRSTDTQYFGPGTRLTVL.

The chain employs TRBV29-1 and TRBJ2-5; 11 positions match TRBD1. The J segment lost 2 bases and the V segment lost 4 bases, leaving 9 bases of the junction unmatched. The length of the CDR3 is 16 residues. Germline V gene sequence: CDR1 SQVTM, CDR2 ANQGSEA. CDR3 in DNA: TGCAGCGTTGCCCACGGGGGGACAGGGGGTCAAGAGACCCAGTACTTC. Translated, it gives CSVAHGGTGGQETQYF.

This chain uses TRBV5-4 with TRBJ2-7; D is possibly TRBD1 (5 bases). Trimming removed 3 bases from V and 6 bases from J, with 22 bases in between. This CDR3 spans 16 amino acids. The germline CDR1 and CDR2 sequences are SGHNT and YYREEE (reference sequence). CDR3: CASSWGWGASNSEQYF. The CDR3 DNA reads TGTGCCAGCAGCTGGGGCTGGGGTGCTTCGAATTCCGAGCAGTACTTC.

V and J are TRBV6-5 and TRBJ2-5; D may be TRBD1 (6 bases). V lost 0 bases and J 1 base, leaving 9 bases between the germline ends. The germline V gene encodes CDR1 MNHEY and CDR2 SVGAGI. This CDR3 has 15 amino acids. The CDR3 bases are TGTGCCAGCAGTTACTCGAGGACAGTCCAAGAGACCCAGTACTTC. It translates to CASSYSRTVQETQYF.